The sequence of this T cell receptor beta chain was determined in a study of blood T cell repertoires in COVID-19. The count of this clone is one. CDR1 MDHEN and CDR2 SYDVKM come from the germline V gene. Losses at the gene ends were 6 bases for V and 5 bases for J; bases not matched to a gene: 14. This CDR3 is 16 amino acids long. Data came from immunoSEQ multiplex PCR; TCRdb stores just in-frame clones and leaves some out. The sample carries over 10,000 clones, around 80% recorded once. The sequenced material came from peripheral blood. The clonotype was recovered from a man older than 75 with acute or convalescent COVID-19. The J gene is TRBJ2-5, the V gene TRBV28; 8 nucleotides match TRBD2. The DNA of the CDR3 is TGTGCCAGCAGCCGTCAGCGGGGGCAAAGGGGGGAGACCCAGTACTTC. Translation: CASSRQRGQRGETQYF.